These 24 T cell receptor beta chains share one sample of origin, sequenced in a study of cytomegalovirus exposure and HLA in healthy donors. PCR employed 60 Vbeta and 13 Jbeta primers. This table comes from immunoSEQ multiplex PCR, and its TCRdb copy is limited to in-frame clones, with some not included. The sample yields 150,000 to 160,000 clones, roughly 70% seen once. Sequenced material: PBMCs. The receptors come from a man aged 30 to 45 in good health and CMV-seronegative.

A single count supports this clone. CDR3 sequence (DNA): TGTGCCAGCAGCTTCGGGACAGGGTCTGAAGCTTTCTTT. It is translated as CASSFGTGSEAFF. The chain combines TRBV5-6 with TRBJ1-1, with 9 bases that match TRBD1. CDR1 SGHDT and CDR2 YYEEEE come from the germline V gene. V dropped 2 bases and J dropped 6; count of bases not matched to a gene: 2. The CDR3 loop spans 13 amino acids.

The chain links TRBV28 to TRBJ1-2; TRBD1 matches at 7 bases. This CDR3 spans 12 amino acids. Trimming removed 9 bases from V and 4 bases from J; junction bases left unmatched: 5. CDR1 MDHEN and CDR2 SYDVKM come from the germline V gene. In nucleotides, the CDR3 is TGTGCCAGTAGGGACAGTTCCTATGGCTACACCTTC. Its protein is CASRDSSYGYTF.

V usage is TRBV15 and J usage is TRBJ2-1, with TRBD1 matching 10 bases. The length of the CDR3 is 14 residues. The V segment lost 3 bases and the J segment 13 bases; nucleotides outside the gene matches: 9. Germline CDR1 and CDR2: LNHNV and YYDKDF (reference sequence). CDR3 amino acids: CATSRGDRGIAQFF. CDR3 sequence (DNA): TGTGCCACCAGCAGGGGGGACAGGGGAATCGCACAGTTCTTC.

This chain connects TRBV5-1 to TRBJ2-2, with 8 nucleotides matching TRBD1. CDR1 is SGHRS, CDR2 YFSETQ, per germline. The CDR3 runs to 16 residues. The V segment lost 4 bases and the J segment 8 bases; nucleotides outside the gene matches: 13. In DNA, the CDR3 is TGCGCCAGCAGCCCCCCGGGACAGGCCCATAAAGGGGAGCTGTTTTTT. Amino acids: CASSPPGQAHKGELFF. The whole variable domain, filled in from reference TRBV5-1 and TRBJ2-2, reads KAGVTQTPRYLIKTRGQQVTLSCSPISGHRSVSWYQQTPGQGLQFLFEYFSETQRNKGNFPGRFSGRQFSNSRSEMNVSTLELGDSALYLCASSPPGQAHKGELFFGEGSRLTVL.

This rearrangement joins TRBV5-1 to TRBJ2-7, with TRBD2 as a possible D gene (5 bases). The CDR3 is 12 residues long. V was pared by 3 bases and J by 5 bases, with 9 bases between. Germline V gene lookup returns CDR1 SGHRS and CDR2 YFSETQ. CDR3 protein: CASSSRAHEQYF. DNA of the CDR3: TGCGCCAGCAGCTCGCGGGCCCACGAGCAGTACTTC.

The chain is built from TRBV28 and TRBJ2-5; D is perhaps TRBD1 (7 bases). V was shortened by 5 bases and J by 4 bases, with 14 bases between the two germline ends. The CDR3 runs to 14 residues. The germline V gene encodes CDR1 MDHEN and CDR2 SYDVKM. For the CDR3, the DNA is TGTGCCAGCAGTCCGCACAGGGGAGGAGAGACCCAGTACTTC. It is translated as CASSPHRGGETQYF. Based on the CDR3 plus reference TRBV28 and TRBJ2-5, the full variable domain is DVKVTQSSRYLVKRTGEKVFLECVQDMDHENMFWYRQDPGLGLRLIYFSYDVKMKEKGDIPEGYSVSREKKERFSLILESASTNQTSMYLCASSPHRGGETQYFGPGTRLLVL.

The chain couples TRBV7-9 to TRBJ2-1; 7 bases fit TRBD2. Germline V CDR1 and CDR2: SEHNR, FQNEAQ (reference sequence). The CDR3 extends over 16 amino acids. The J segment lost 3 bases and the V segment lost 4 bases, leaving 9 bases of the junction unmatched. CDR3 region: CASSSRGGINYNEQFF. The CDR3, as DNA: TGTGCCAGCAGCTCCCGGGGAGGGATTAACTACAATGAGCAGTTCTTC.

V gene TRBV28 combines with J gene TRBJ2-5, with TRBD2 matching over 13 bases. This CDR3 contains 16 residues. Germline values: CDR1 MDHEN, CDR2 SYDVKM. V gave up 5 bases and J gave up 5 bases; unmatched junction bases: 8. CDR3 protein: CASSQTGTSGVETQYF. In nucleotides, the CDR3 is TGTGCCAGCAGTCAGACCGGGACTAGCGGGGTTGAGACCCAGTACTTC. Filled out from reference TRBV28 and TRBJ2-5, the complete variable domain reads DVKVTQSSRYLVKRTGEKVFLECVQDMDHENMFWYRQDPGLGLRLIYFSYDVKMKEKGDIPEGYSVSREKKERFSLILESASTNQTSMYLCASSQTGTSGVETQYFGPGTRLLVL.

This clone occurred a few times. The chain carries TRBV7-9 and TRBJ2-5; 9 bases match TRBD1. The end of the DNA is better explained by TRBJ2-7, so the J call may be wrong. The CDR3 is 15 amino acids. CDR1 SEHNR and CDR2 FQNEAQ come from the germline V gene (reference sequence). Written as DNA, the CDR3 is TGTGCCAGCAGCTCTCCGGACAGGGGTTACTACGAGCAGTACTTC. Translated, it gives CASSSPDRGYYEQYF.

Of note for this clone: Since the CDR3 does not end with the conserved phenylalanine or tryptophan, this likely comes from a read error. V usage is TRBV7-9 and J usage is TRBJ2-7; TRBD2 might be the D (7 bases). Trimming pared 0 bases from V and 2 bases from J, leaving 20 bases between. CDR1 is SEHNR and CDR2 is FQNEAQ in the germline V gene (reference sequence). There are 18 residues in the CDR3. The CDR3 DNA follows: TGTGCCAGCAGCTTAGCGGGGGGGGCCCGGCGGGGAACCTACGAGCAGTACCTC. Protein sequence: CASSLAGGARRGTYEQYL.

The CDR3, as DNA: TGCAGCGTTGAAGGCGGGGTAATTGAAGCTTTCTTT. Residues: CSVEGGVIEAFF. The chain couples TRBV29-1 to TRBJ1-1; unclear D gene. The germline V and J ends were trimmed by 1 base and 7 bases, with 10 bases remaining between them. CDR3 length equals 12 residues. Germline V gives CDR1 SQVTM, CDR2 ANQGSEA.

Note on this clone: One end of the junction fails to match germline, which may point to a read error. The sample carries other DNA sequences with the same CDR3. V is TRBV6-6 and J is TRBJ1-5, with D possibly TRBD1 on 5 matching bases. The CDR3 is 16 amino acids. The germline V gene encodes CDR1 MNHNY and CDR2 SVGAGI (reference sequence). CDR3 coding DNA: TGCGCCAGCAGTTACTCACGGGGGGTTGGCAATCAGCCCCAGCATTTT. Its translation is CASSYSRGVGNQPQHF.

This CDR3 reads CASMSDYRNTGELFF. Here the CDR3 DNA reads TGCGCCAGCATGTCGGACTACAGGAACACCGGGGAGCTGTTTTTT. V is TRBV5-1 and J is TRBJ2-2; tentatively, D is TRBD2 (6 bases). The CDR3 is 15 residues long. Trimming removed 6 bases from V and 1 base from J, with 13 bases in between. CDR1 SGHRS and CDR2 YFSETQ come from the germline V gene.

The chain carries TRBV19 and TRBJ2-5; 10 bases are a match to TRBD2. The CDR3 covers 15 residues. Germline CDR1 reads LNHDA; CDR2 reads SQIVND (reference sequence). The trim removed 5 bases at V and 2 bases at J, leaving 5 bases unmatched. The CDR3 bases are TGTGCCAGTAGTCTTCCGACTAGCGGGCAAGAGACCCAGTACTTC. Its protein is CASSLPTSGQETQYF.

J is TRBJ2-1 and V is TRBV7-2, with D possibly matching TRBD2 (6 bases). CDR1 and CDR2 from the germline V gene are SGHTA and FQGNSA. The CDR3 is 13 amino acids. V lost 5 bases and J 9 bases, leaving 14 bases between the germline ends. CDR3 sequence: CASSKVGGGEQFF. DNA for the CDR3: TGTGCCAGCAGCAAAGTGGGGGGAGGTGAGCAGTTCTTC.

This chain joins TRBV5-1 and TRBJ2-7; 9 nucleotides line up with TRBD1. CDR1 and CDR2 (germline): SGHRS, YFSETQ. V trimming: 4 bases; J trimming: 3 bases; junction bases outside the gene matches: 5. The CDR3 runs 14 residues. CDR3 region: CASSRDRASYEQYF. CDR3 DNA sequence: TGCGCCAGCAGCCGGGACAGGGCGAGCTACGAGCAGTACTTC.

The V and J genes are TRBV7-9 and TRBJ1-2, with D uncertain. This CDR3 has 15 amino acids. Looked up from germline, CDR1 is SEHNR and CDR2 is FQNEAQ (reference sequence). V dropped 3 bases and J dropped 6 bases, with 17 bases sitting between them. The CDR3 DNA is TGTGCCAGCAGCTTTCGACTTCCGCGTTTTGATGGCTACACCTTC. Its protein is CASSFRLPRFDGYTF.

This chain joins TRBV11-3 and TRBJ1-1, with 8 bases identical to TRBD1. V shed 1 base and J 0 bases; nucleotides not matched to a gene: 1. This CDR3 comprises 15 residues. The germline V gene encodes CDR1 SGHNT and CDR2 YENEEA. The CDR3 DNA is TGTGCCAGCAGCTTAGGACAGGGGATGAACACTGAAGCTTTCTTT. Translation gives CASSLGQGMNTEAFF.

The V gene is TRBV6-6, the J gene TRBJ2-5, with D possibly matching TRBD1 (5 bases). CDR3 length equals 13 residues. Germline CDR1 is MNHNY and CDR2 is SVGAGI (reference sequence). The V end was cut by 7 bases, the J end by 1 base, with 10 bases between. CDR3 bases: TGTGCCAGCAATAAAGACAGCCAAGAGACCCAGTACTTC. This sequence encodes CASNKDSQETQYF.

This clone has more than one count but fewer than ten. J is TRBJ1-3 and V is TRBV9; maybe TRBD1 (6 bases). The germline gives CDR1 SGDLS, CDR2 YYNGEE. The V end lost 2 bases, the J end lost 8 bases, and 17 bases lay between the germline ends. The CDR3 has 15 amino acids. The CDR3 loop is CASSVHQGSEDTIYF. The CDR3 DNA is TGTGCCAGCAGCGTTCACCAGGGGAGTGAAGACACCATATATTTT.

In the case of this clone: Compared with germline, one end of the junction differs, possibly owing to a read error. The chain recombines TRBV5-1 with TRBJ1-5, with 7 positions matching TRBD1. The germline V gene encodes CDR1 SGHRS and CDR2 YFSETQ. The CDR3 length is 14 residues. CDR3 sequence reads: CASSLGTEGQPQNF. The CDR3 DNA is TGCGCCAGCAGCTTGGGGACAGAGGGACAGCCCCAGAATTTT.

In its sample, this clone was seen a few times. The chain uses TRBV19 and TRBJ1-1; 7 bases are a match to TRBD1. The germline V gene has CDR1 LNHDA and CDR2 SQIVND (reference sequence). V lost 5 bases to trimming and J lost 5 bases; unmatched junction nucleotides: 8. The CDR3 runs to 14 residues. CDR3 DNA sequence: TGTGCCAGTAGTCTCCGGACAGGTCGGACTGAAGCTTTCTTT. Translating it yields CASSLRTGRTEAFF.

The rearrangement uses TRBV4-3 and TRBJ1-4; TRBD1 aligns across 8 bases. The germline V gene encodes CDR1 LGHNA and CDR2 YSLEER. V was pared by 0 bases and J by 1 base, with 1 base of the junction left unmatched. The CDR3 is 16 amino acids. The CDR3 region is CASSQEQGVTNEKLFF. CDR3 sequence (DNA): TGCGCCAGCAGCCAAGAACAGGGGGTAACTAATGAAAAACTGTTTTTT.

The chain has TRBV27 and TRBJ2-1; 9 nucleotides match TRBD2. The germline V gene encodes CDR1 MNHEY and CDR2 SMNVEV (reference sequence). J gave up 8 bases and V 5 bases, and 13 bases lay outside the gene matches. The CDR3 extends over 16 amino acids. CDR3 region: CASSRIVAGEGYEQFF. The CDR3 DNA reads TGTGCCAGCAGTAGAATCGTAGCGGGGGAAGGATATGAGCAGTTCTTC.